This T cell receptor (beta chain) was captured in a study of blood T cell repertoires in COVID-19. The CDR3 extends over 13 amino acids. The J segment lost 3 bases and the V segment lost 4 bases, leaving 1 base of the junction unmatched. From germline, CDR1 is SGHTA and CDR2 FQGNSA. Sequencing was performed with immunoSEQ multiplex PCR; in TCRdb, only in-frame clones are kept and a portion is missing. The data show fewer than 200,000 clones, with around 87% seen just once and around 2.5% held by the top ten. This clone was found a few times. V and J are TRBV7-2 and TRBJ2-3; 7 nucleotides line up with TRBD1. Sequenced: peripheral blood. The sequence came from a woman at least 80 years old with COVID-19, enrolled during active disease. The CDR3 spells CASSSGQTDTQYF. The CDR3 DNA reads as TGTGCCAGCAGCTCGGGACAGACAGATACGCAGTATTTT.